The clone carrying this TCR beta chain was picked up many times. Germline loops: CDR1 SQVTM, CDR2 ANQGSEA. The V end was cut by 6 bases, the J end by 5 bases, with 16 bases between. The CDR3 is made up of 13 amino acids. These data originate in a study of T-cell memory formation after mild COVID-19. TCRdb reprocessed the 5' RACE reads via MiXCR and lists one record per CDR3 protein. This table has 250,000 to 400,000 distinct CDR3 sequences, more than 13% appearing once. The V and J genes are TRBV29-1 and TRBJ2-5; D is uncertain. Sequenced input: PBMCs or a T cell subset sorted from them (not recorded which). This sequence was found in a man between 18 and 29 years old who had mild COVID-19 (a few samples of this study predate the infection). Cell type and time point are not known. In DNA, the CDR3 is TGCAGCGTCGCTAACGGAGTGGGTGAGACCCAGTACTTC. Protein product: CSVANGVGETQYF.